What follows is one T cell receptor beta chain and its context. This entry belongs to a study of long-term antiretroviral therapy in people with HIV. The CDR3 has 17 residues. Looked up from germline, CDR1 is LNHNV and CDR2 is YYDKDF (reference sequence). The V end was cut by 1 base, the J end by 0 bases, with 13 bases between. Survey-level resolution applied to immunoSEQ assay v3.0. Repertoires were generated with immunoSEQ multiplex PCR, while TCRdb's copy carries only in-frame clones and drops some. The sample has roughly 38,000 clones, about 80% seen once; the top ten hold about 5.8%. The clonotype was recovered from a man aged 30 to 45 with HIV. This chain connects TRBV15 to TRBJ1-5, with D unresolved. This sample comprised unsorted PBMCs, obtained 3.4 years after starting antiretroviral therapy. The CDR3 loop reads CATSRGPTARSNQPQHF. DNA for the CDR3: TGTGCCACCAGCAGAGGTCCGACGGCCCGTAGCAATCAGCCCCAGCATTTT.